What follows are 24 T cell receptor beta chains derived from one specimen sequenced in a study of blood T cell repertoires in COVID-19. Repertoires were generated with immunoSEQ multiplex PCR, while TCRdb's copy carries only in-frame clones and drops some. This sample yields around 340,000 clones, of which approximately 82% are seen a single time; 2.5% to 3% belongs to the top ten. Sequencing was carried out using peripheral blood. Source of these receptors: a man aged 25-40 years with active or convalescent COVID-19.

As regards this clone: The same CDR3 is also encoded by other DNA sequences in this sample. The V gene is TRBV27, the J gene TRBJ2-7; TRBD1 might be the D (5 bases). This CDR3 is built from 14 residues. Trimming pared 6 bases from V and 0 bases from J, leaving 12 bases between. Germline V gene sequence: CDR1 MNHEY, CDR2 SMNVEV (reference sequence). CDR3 amino acids: CASRTLRDSYEQYF. The CDR3 DNA follows: TGTGCCAGCAGAACCCTCAGGGACTCCTACGAGCAGTACTTC.

The chain has TRBV14 and TRBJ2-4; perhaps TRBD2 as D (5 bases). Germline lookup yields CDR1 SGHDN and CDR2 FVKESK. Trimming stripped 2 bases from V and 7 bases from J, with 12 bases between. This CDR3 has 14 residues. The CDR3 sequence: CASSQLGVENIQYF. CDR3 nucleotides: TGTGCCAGCAGCCAACTCGGGGTGGAGAACATTCAGTACTTC.

In this sample, this clone turned up once. The V call is TRBV19, the J call TRBJ1-1; perhaps TRBD1 as D (5 bases). The germline V and J ends were trimmed by 6 bases and 1 base, with 24 bases remaining between them. Germline CDR1 and CDR2: LNHDA and SQIVND (reference sequence). The CDR3 has 18 residues. In nucleotides, the CDR3 is TGTGCCAGTAGCCATGGAGGGGTCGGGGGTTTTTCGAACACTGAAGCTTTCTTT. This gives the protein CASSHGGVGGFSNTEAFF.

The genes are TRBV4-3 and TRBJ1-4; tentatively, D is TRBD1 (5 bases). The CDR3 sequence is 15 residues long. Germline assignment: CDR1 LGHNA and CDR2 YSLEER. V was clipped by 0 bases and J by 3 bases, with 8 bases between them. The CDR3 loop is CASSQDPQANEKLFF. The CDR3 nucleotides read TGCGCCAGCAGCCAAGATCCACAGGCTAATGAAAAACTGTTTTTT.

As for this clone: Additional DNA sequences in this sample encode the identical CDR3. The V gene is TRBV9, the J gene TRBJ1-3; D unclear. The CDR3 is 15 residues long. With 0 bases removed from V and 0 bases from J, the gap between germline ends came to 7 bases. CDR1 is SGDLS and CDR2 is YYNGEE in the germline V gene. The CDR3 DNA follows: TGTGCCAGCAGCGTAGGCAGTGGCTCTGGAAACACCATATATTTT. Protein: CASSVGSGSGNTIYF.

This clone was detected only once. The CDR3 spells CASSQDRGNGPQHF. In DNA form, the CDR3 reads TGCGCCAGCAGCCAAGACCGCGGGAATGGGCCCCAGCATTTT. The J gene is TRBJ1-5, the V gene TRBV4-3; D gene ambiguous. V lost 0 bases and J 9 bases, leaving 12 bases between the germline ends. The CDR3 contains 14 residues. Per germline, CDR1 LGHNA and CDR2 YSLEER.

This sequence joins TRBV7-9 and TRBJ2-7, with TRBD1 as a possible D gene (6 bases). The V end lost 5 bases, the J end lost 4 bases, and 15 bases lay between the germline ends. This CDR3 comprises 14 residues. Germline assignment: CDR1 SEHNR and CDR2 FQNEAQ (reference sequence). The CDR3 DNA reads TGTGCCAGCAGCCTTAGAGGGGGATCATACGAGCAGTACTTC. Amino acids: CASSLRGGSYEQYF.

V and J are TRBV3-1 (or the pseudogene TRBV3-2) and TRBJ1-2; D unresolved. This CDR3 has 15 residues. Trimming took 0 bases from V and 7 from J, leaving 15 bases between them. Germline CDR1 reads LGHDT; CDR2 reads YNNKEL (reference sequence). CDR3 nucleotide sequence: TGTGCCAGCAGCCAAGAAGTCGTCTCCGCGGGTGGCTACACCTTC. Translated: CASSQEVVSAGGYTF.

The V and J genes are TRBV24-1 and TRBJ1-2, with 7 nucleotides matching TRBD1. V dropped 7 bases and J dropped 4; count of bases not matched to a gene: 5. In germline, CDR1 is KGHDR, CDR2 SFDVKD. The CDR3 spans 13 residues. The CDR3 here is CATSRDSVYGYTF. CDR3 DNA: TGTGCCACCAGCCGGGACAGCGTCTATGGCTACACCTTC.

The rearrangement uses TRBV2 and TRBJ2-2; tentatively, D is TRBD2 (5 bases). CDR1 and CDR2 (germline): SNHLY, FYNNEI. V lost 3 bases and J 4 bases, leaving 12 bases between the germline ends. CDR3 length equals 15 residues. CDR3 in DNA: TGTGCCAGCAGTGACCGGGATGACGGCACCGGGGAGCTGTTTTTT. Residues: CASSDRDDGTGELFF.

In its sample, this clone was seen a few times. This chain uses TRBV6-5 with TRBJ1-1, with TRBD1 matching over 7 bases. Germline assignment: CDR1 MNHEY and CDR2 SVGAGI. The J segment lost 0 bases and the V segment lost 1 base, leaving 5 bases of the junction unmatched. This CDR3 has 16 residues. The CDR3 sequence is CASSYFTTGLNTEAFF. As DNA, the CDR3 is TGTGCCAGCAGTTACTTTACGACAGGGCTGAACACTGAAGCTTTCTTT.

The rearrangement uses TRBV11-2 and TRBJ2-7, with TRBD1 identical over 7 bases. V lost 5 bases, J lost 3 bases, and 13 bases stayed unmatched. Germline CDR1 is SGHAT and CDR2 is FQNNGV. The CDR3 runs to 16 residues. The CDR3 region is CASSGYRDSSNYEQYF. The CDR3 coding sequence is TGTGCCAGCAGCGGATATCGGGACAGCTCAAACTACGAGCAGTACTTC.

CDR3 bases: TGCGCCAGCAGCCAAGATCCCCGAGATAACTATGGCTACACCTTC. It codes for CASSQDPRDNYGYTF. This chain connects TRBV4-3 to TRBJ1-2; D gene ambiguous. The germline gives CDR1 LGHNA, CDR2 YSLEER. The length of the CDR3 is 15 residues. The V end was cut by 0 bases, the J end by 1 base, with 9 bases between.

The CDR3 region has the DNA TGCGCCAGCAGCCAAGATAGAGGGACAGGGGGCGCGGGTCAGCCCCAGCATTTT. It translates to CASSQDRGTGGAGQPQHF. The chain employs TRBV4-1 and TRBJ1-5; 12 nucleotides line up with TRBD1. The CDR3 is made up of 18 amino acids. V lost 0 bases to trimming and J lost 6 bases; unmatched junction nucleotides: 9. From germline, CDR1 is MGHRA and CDR2 YSYEKL.

This clone has a single count. V and J are TRBV4-3 and TRBJ2-2; 12 bases map to TRBD2. V gave up 3 bases and J gave up 3 bases; unmatched junction bases: 5. Germline CDR1 is LGHNA and CDR2 is YSLEER. This CDR3 comprises 17 residues. The CDR3 spells CASSQASGGAHTGELFF. DNA for the CDR3: TGCGCCAGCAGCCAGGCTAGCGGGGGGGCACACACCGGGGAGCTGTTTTTT.

The DNA of the CDR3 is TGTGCCACCCAACTCGATTCCTACAATGAGCAGTTCTTC. Its protein is CATQLDSYNEQFF. The rearrangement links TRBV21-1 to TRBJ2-1; TRBD2 is taken as the D call from the table, unchecked against the DNA. TRBV21-1 is described as a pseudogene. This CDR3 is built from 13 residues.

The genes are TRBV11-3 and TRBJ2-1; no clear D gene. CDR1 and CDR2 from the germline V gene are SGHNT and YENEEA. Trimming pared 2 bases from V and 6 bases from J, leaving 8 bases between. The CDR3 covers 13 residues. CDR3 loop: CASSLSISNEQFF. CDR3 sequence (DNA): TGTGCCAGCAGCTTAAGTATTAGCAATGAGCAGTTCTTC.

The V and J genes are TRBV5-1 and TRBJ1-5; D perhaps matches TRBD1 (6 bases). V lost 2 bases and J 6 bases, leaving 15 bases between the germline ends. The V gene's germline CDR1 is SGHRS and CDR2 YFSETQ. The CDR3 contains 15 residues. The CDR3 nucleotides are TGCGCCAGCAGCTTCTATGGGGGGGCTGGTCAGCCCCAGCATTTT. Translating it yields CASSFYGGAGQPQHF.

The chain combines TRBV5-5 with TRBJ1-2; D remains unclear. Germline V lookup: CDR1 SGHKS, CDR2 YYEKEE (reference sequence). This CDR3 has 16 amino acids. V shed 0 bases and J shed 8 bases, with 20 bases lying between them. CDR3 sequence reads: CASSLAWRAPGSGYTF. DNA for the CDR3: TGTGCCAGCAGCTTGGCCTGGAGGGCCCCGGGGAGCGGCTACACCTTC.

The chain is built from TRBV14 and TRBJ2-5; 7 bases align to TRBD1. In germline, CDR1 is SGHDN, CDR2 FVKESK. Trimming at V came to 4 bases and at J to 4 bases, leaving 6 bases not matched to a gene. The CDR3 totals 14 residues. CDR3 bases: TGTGCCAGCAGCCCCTGGGACAGAAGAGAGACCCAGTACTTC. This gives the protein CASSPWDRRETQYF.

The chain employs TRBV5-4 and TRBJ1-5; D call uncertain. The CDR3 is 13 residues long. V dropped 1 base and J dropped 7 bases, with 9 bases sitting between them. Looked up from germline, CDR1 is SGHNT and CDR2 is YYREEE (reference sequence). CDR3 nucleotides: TGTGCCAGCAGCTTGTCGGTGGGCCAGCCCCAGCATTTT. It yields the protein CASSLSVGQPQHF.

The chain uses TRBV4-2 and TRBJ1-1; 9 nucleotides agree with TRBD1. Germline trimming cut 2 bases from V and 6 bases from J; bases unmatched to any gene: 10. This CDR3 has 16 residues. Germline assignment: CDR1 LGHNA and CDR2 YNFKEQ. In DNA form, the CDR3 reads TGTGCCAGCAGCCAAATTACAGGGGGCCTCGACTCTGAAGCTTTCTTT. Translation: CASSQITGGLDSEAFF.

The rearrangement joins TRBV24-1 to TRBJ2-3; TRBD2 matches at 8 bases. The ends lost 3 bases at V and 8 bases at J; junction bases unmatched: 12. Germline V gene data show CDR1 as KGHDR and CDR2 as SFDVKD. The CDR3 extends over 16 amino acids. CDR3 in amino acids: CATSDQSGSRGGTQYF. The CDR3 nucleotides read TGTGCCACCAGTGATCAATCCGGGTCTCGGGGGGGTACGCAGTATTTT.

The chain recombines TRBV18 with TRBJ1-4; D is possibly TRBD1 (5 bases). The CDR3 length is 14 residues. The V gene lost 4 bases and the J gene lost 10 bases, with 16 bases spanning the gap. Germline V lookup: CDR1 KGHSH, CDR2 LQKENI. CDR3 DNA: TGTGCCAGCTCACAGGGGCCTGGCTTAGGAAAACTGTTTTTT. This gives the protein CASSQGPGLGKLFF.